A single sample gave rise to the 5 T cell receptor beta chains below, sequenced in a study of blood T cell repertoires in COVID-19. TCRdb's copy holds only in-frame clones and misses some; the assay was immunoSEQ multiplex PCR. The sample includes about 210,000 clones, around 89% of them seen just once. Source material: peripheral blood. The receptors stem from a man in his 70s with acute or convalescent COVID-19.

This clone was seen only a few times. The rearrangement links TRBV7-2 to TRBJ2-7, with 7 bases identical to TRBD1. V lost 3 bases to trimming and J lost 2 bases; unmatched junction nucleotides: 19. CDR1 is SGHTA, CDR2 FQGNSA, per germline. This CDR3 has 19 amino acids. CDR3 DNA sequence: TGTGCCAGCAGCTTGGTGGTTCCGGAGACAGGGAATTCCCCCTACGAGCAGTACTTC. Its translation is CASSLVVPETGNSPYEQYF. Looking up the rest from reference TRBV7-2 and TRBJ2-7 gives the full variable domain: GAGVSQSPSNKVTEKGKDVELRCDPISGHTALYWYRQSLGQGLEFLIYFQGNSAPDKSGLPSDRFSAERTGGSVSTLTIQRTQQEDSAVYLCASSLVVPETGNSPYEQYFGPGTRLTVT.

The chain uses TRBV5-1 and TRBJ2-7; 10 nucleotides line up with TRBD2. Germline loops: CDR1 SGHRS, CDR2 YFSETQ. CDR3 length equals 15 residues. V was clipped by 0 bases and J by 5 bases; unmatched bases: 5. DNA of the CDR3: TGCGCCAGCAGCTTGGCTAGCGGGAGCATCGACGAGCAGTACTTC. It translates to CASSLASGSIDEQYF. The full variable domain, with the rest looked up from reference TRBV5-1 and TRBJ2-7, is KAGVTQTPRYLIKTRGQQVTLSCSPISGHRSVSWYQQTPGQGLQFLFEYFSETQRNKGNFPGRFSGRQFSNSRSEMNVSTLELGDSALYLCASSLASGSIDEQYFGPGTRLTVT.

This clone turned up a few times. The rearrangement links TRBV6-6 to TRBJ2-7; the D gene is possibly TRBD1 (6 bases). The CDR3 length is 14 residues. V shed 7 bases and J shed 3 bases, with 16 bases lying between them. Germline CDR1 is MNHNY and CDR2 is SVGAGI (reference sequence). CDR3 nucleotides: TGTGCCAGCAACCTACAGGGTCTCAACTACGAGCAGTACTTC. It translates to CASNLQGLNYEQYF.

The chain joins TRBV3-1 (or the pseudogene TRBV3-2) to TRBJ1-4, with D uncertain. CDR1 is LGHDT and CDR2 is YNNKEL in the germline V gene (reference sequence). This CDR3 contains 15 residues. V lost 3 bases to trimming and J lost 1 base, with 9 bases between them. Here the CDR3 DNA reads TGTGCCAGCAGCCAGAGAGATATAACTAATGAAAAACTGTTTTTT. It translates to CASSQRDITNEKLFF.

The V gene is TRBV10-3, the J gene TRBJ2-2; TRBD2 might be the D (5 bases). CDR3 size: 12 residues. V was trimmed by 8 bases and J by 4 bases, leaving 8 bases between them. Germline V CDR1 and CDR2: ENHRY, SYGVKD. The CDR3 DNA reads TGTGCCATCGCGAGGGCCACCGGGGAGCTGTTTTTT. Residues: CAIARATGELFF.